Following are 20 T cell receptor beta chains from one sample sequenced in a study of cytomegalovirus exposure and HLA in healthy donors. The PCR made use of 60 Vbeta and 13 Jbeta primers. Clones were sequenced by immunoSEQ multiplex PCR, and TCRdb holds only the in-frame ones, with some missing. The table lists approximately 190,000 clones, around 83% of them singletons. Sequencing input: PBMCs. These receptor sequences come from a woman under 30 in good health and CMV-seronegative.

The chain uses TRBV4-2 and TRBJ2-1; 13 nucleotides agree with TRBD2. The CDR3 has 18 amino acids. Losses at the gene ends were 2 bases for V and 4 bases for J; bases not matched to a gene: 8. Per germline, CDR1 LGHNA and CDR2 YNFKEQ. The CDR3 protein is CASSQRGLAGLVYNEQFF. The CDR3 bases are TGTGCCAGCAGCCAACGGGGACTAGCGGGGCTAGTTTACAATGAGCAGTTCTTC.

In this sample, this clone turned up a few times. The chain combines TRBV6-5 with TRBJ1-5, with D tentatively TRBD1 (5 bases). The V gene's germline CDR1 is MNHEY and CDR2 SVGAGI. V lost 2 bases to trimming and J lost 4 bases, with 9 bases between them. This CDR3 has 14 residues. The CDR3 protein is CASSYGGGNQPQHF. For the CDR3, the DNA is TGTGCCAGCAGTTACGGGGGGGGGAATCAGCCCCAGCATTTT.

The J gene is TRBJ1-5, the V gene TRBV19; no firm D call. Germline values: CDR1 LNHDA, CDR2 SQIVND (reference sequence). The CDR3 totals 14 residues. V was cut by 7 bases and J by 0 bases, with 10 bases left in between. This CDR3 reads CASNPAGSNQPQHF. The CDR3 DNA reads as TGTGCCAGTAATCCGGCGGGTAGCAATCAGCCCCAGCATTTT. Drawing the rest from reference TRBV19 and TRBJ1-5, the complete variable domain is DGGITQSPKYLFRKEGQNVTLSCEQNLNHDAMYWYRQDPGQGLRLIYYSQIVNDFQKGDIAEGYSVSREKKESFPLTVTSAQKNPTAFYLCASNPAGSNQPQHFGDGTRLSIL.

V gene TRBV5-1 combines with J gene TRBJ1-2; 7 bases are shared with TRBD1. CDR1 is SGHRS and CDR2 is YFSETQ in the germline V gene. V was pared by 5 bases and J by 1 base, with 5 bases of the junction left unmatched. This CDR3 has 14 amino acids. The CDR3 nucleotides are TGCGCCAGCAGTTCGGCAGGGGGTAACTATGGCTACACCTTC. Residues: CASSSAGGNYGYTF.

This clone was counted a few times. This chain links TRBV7-6 with TRBJ1-1, with TRBD1 identical over 8 bases. There are 13 residues in the CDR3. Germline CDR1 SGHVS, CDR2 FNYEAQ. The V gene end was trimmed by 4 bases and the J gene end by 4 bases; junction bases not matched to a gene: 2. The CDR3 region is CASSSDRVTEAFF. CDR3 sequence (DNA): TGTGCCAGCAGCTCGGACAGGGTCACTGAAGCTTTCTTT.

This clone was seen more than once but under ten times. The V gene is TRBV5-6, the J gene TRBJ2-5; 7 positions agree with TRBD2. The CDR3 covers 14 residues. With 4 bases clipped from V and 1 base from J, the junction kept 4 bases outside the gene matches. Germline V CDR1 and CDR2: SGHDT, YYEEEE. CDR3 nucleotide sequence: TGTGCCAGCAGCCTTGGGACTACCCAAGAGACCCAGTACTTC. It specifies CASSLGTTQETQYF.

The chain joins TRBV19 to TRBJ2-7; a possible D gene is TRBD1 (6 bases). Germline assignment: CDR1 LNHDA and CDR2 SQIVND (reference sequence). V lost 3 bases and J lost 5, with 11 bases in between. The CDR3 covers 13 residues. CDR3 DNA: TGTGCCAGTAGTATCCTCCAGGGGAACGAGCAGTACTTC. It is translated as CASSILQGNEQYF.

The chain combines TRBV5-5 with TRBJ1-6; D unresolved. This CDR3 has 14 residues. Trimming removed 2 bases at V and 2 bases at J, with 5 bases between. Germline assignment: CDR1 SGHKS and CDR2 YYEKEE (reference sequence). The CDR3 nucleotides are TGTGCCAGCAGCTTTGAGACCTATAATTCACCCCTCCACTTT. Translation gives CASSFETYNSPLHF.

Here the CDR3 reads CASSHPGTGVYEQYF. The CDR3 nucleotides are TGCGCCAGCAGCCACCCCGGGACAGGGGTCTACGAGCAGTACTTC. The chain has TRBV4-1 and TRBJ2-7; 10 bases map to TRBD1. Germline values: CDR1 MGHRA, CDR2 YSYEKL. The CDR3 spans 15 residues. V lost 3 bases, J lost 3 bases, and 5 bases stayed unmatched.

The rearrangement joins TRBV5-1 to TRBJ2-1; perhaps TRBD1 as D (5 bases). Per the germline V gene, CDR1 is SGHRS and CDR2 is YFSETQ. The CDR3 contains 15 residues. V shed 0 bases and J shed 3 bases, with 10 bases lying between them. CDR3 coding DNA: TGCGCCAGCAGCTTGGGCGCAGGGCACTACAATGAGCAGTTCTTC. Its protein is CASSLGAGHYNEQFF.

The V and J genes are TRBV5-6 and TRBJ2-5, with D possibly TRBD2 on 5 matching bases. The germline CDR1 and CDR2 sequences are SGHDT and YYEEEE. V shed 0 bases and J shed 7 bases, with 10 bases lying between them. This CDR3 has 13 amino acids. This chain's CDR3 is CASSLVNRGTQYF. The CDR3 DNA follows: TGTGCCAGCAGCTTGGTCAACCGGGGGACCCAGTACTTC.

In its sample, this clone was seen a few times. The chain combines TRBV10-1 with TRBJ2-5; the D gene is possibly TRBD2 (5 bases). Trimming took off 3 bases at V and 1 base at J, with 6 bases between the two ends. The CDR3 loop spans 13 amino acids. Germline V gives CDR1 WNHNN, CDR2 SYGVQD (reference sequence). This chain's CDR3 is CASSDAGQETQYF. The CDR3 bases are TGCGCCAGCAGTGATGCGGGCCAAGAGACCCAGTACTTC.

This chain connects TRBV18 to TRBJ2-5, with D hard to call. Germline V lookup: CDR1 KGHSH, CDR2 LQKENI. The CDR3 is 15 residues long. The ends were cut back, 3 bases at V and 2 bases at J, with 13 bases in the middle. This CDR3 is CASSPEMVLQETQYF. CDR3 in DNA: TGTGCCAGCTCACCGGAGATGGTTCTGCAAGAGACCCAGTACTTC.

This chain connects TRBV18 to TRBJ2-2; 8 nucleotides match TRBD1. After removal of 4 bases from V and 0 bases from J, the junction contained 4 bases not matched to a gene. Germline V gives CDR1 KGHSH, CDR2 LQKENI. The CDR3 extends over 16 amino acids. The CDR3 sequence is CASSRGTGANTGELFF. The CDR3 DNA reads as TGTGCCAGCTCACGAGGGACAGGAGCGAACACCGGGGAGCTGTTTTTT.

The genes are TRBV6-6 and TRBJ2-5, with a tentative D call TRBD2 (7 bases). Germline CDR1 reads MNHNY; CDR2 reads SVGAGI (reference sequence). V was clipped by 6 bases and J by 2 bases, with 19 bases between them. The CDR3 has 16 residues. The CDR3 DNA reads as TGTGCCAGCAGCCGGGGGGCCCAGCCCCCTCAAGAGACCCAGTACTTC. Its protein is CASSRGAQPPQETQYF.

This chain links TRBV29-1 with TRBJ2-6; D possibly corresponds to TRBD1 (6 bases). The CDR3 covers 15 residues. Between the trimmed V and J ends, which lost 2 bases and 1 base, there was a span of 9 bases. Germline CDR1 and CDR2: SQVTM and ANQGSEA. This CDR3 is CSVEMGHSGANVLTF. The CDR3 DNA follows: TGCAGCGTTGAAATGGGACATTCTGGGGCCAACGTCCTGACTTTC.

The rearrangement uses TRBV28 and TRBJ2-1, with 9 bases matching TRBD1. There are 15 residues in the CDR3. The ends lost 5 bases at V and 9 bases at J; junction bases unmatched: 11. Per germline, CDR1 MDHEN and CDR2 SYDVKM. CDR3 nucleotides: TGTGCCAGCAGTCCCCCGGGACAGGGCAACATTGAGCAGTTCTTC. Protein product: CASSPPGQGNIEQFF.

This clone was counted a single time. J is TRBJ1-6 and V is TRBV13, with D unresolved. Between the trimmed V and J ends, which lost 2 bases and 7 bases, there was a span of 12 bases. Germline values: CDR1 PRHDT, CDR2 FYEKMQ (reference sequence). This CDR3 region has 15 residues. This CDR3 reads CASSLRGNKNSPLHF. The CDR3 DNA is TGTGCCAGCAGCTTACGTGGCAACAAGAATTCACCCCTCCACTTT.

This clone occurred once. V gene TRBV15 combines with J gene TRBJ2-7; TRBD1 agrees at 9 bases. This CDR3 has 15 amino acids. Germline lookup yields CDR1 LNHNV and CDR2 YYDKDF (reference sequence). J gave up 0 bases and V 3 bases, and 3 bases lay outside the gene matches. The CDR3 here is CATSRDRGVSYEQYF. The CDR3 DNA sequence: TGTGCCACCAGCAGGGACAGGGGAGTCTCCTACGAGCAGTACTTC.

The chain uses TRBV19 and TRBJ1-5, with TRBD1 matching 7 bases. This CDR3 region has 15 residues. Germline CDR1 reads LNHDA; CDR2 reads SQIVND (reference sequence). The junction had 5 bases not matched to a gene; V was cut back by 5 bases and J by 1 base. CDR3 nucleotide sequence: TGTGCCAGTAGTCCCACAGGGGCCAGCAATCAGCCCCAGCATTTT. Translated, it gives CASSPTGASNQPQHF. The full variable domain, in which reference TRBV19 and TRBJ1-5 provide the parts outside the CDR3, is DGGITQSPKYLFRKEGQNVTLSCEQNLNHDAMYWYRQDPGQGLRLIYYSQIVNDFQKGDIAEGYSVSREKKESFPLTVTSAQKNPTAFYLCASSPTGASNQPQHFGDGTRLSIL.